This T cell receptor beta chain is drawn from a study of blood T cells in healthy people across ages. Findings of the study overall: Researchers said unsorted PBMCs prevented a conclusive naive versus antigen-experienced comparison.

Germline CDR1 and CDR2: SEHNR and FQNEAQ (reference sequence). The CDR3 is 14 residues long. V was clipped by 4 bases and J by 6 bases; unmatched bases: 9. This clonotype appeared many times. Antigen specificity is unknown. A J-beta primer mix and a sample-barcoded 5' primer were used in a second PCR of roughly 6 to 11 cycles. Every molecule of cDNA carried a tag from a template-switch adaptor with 12 random nucleotides. MiXCR, applied by TCRdb to the 5' RACE reads, yields one record per CDR3 protein. The sample shows roughly 1.4 million distinct CDR3 sequences, 55% to 75% of them seen only once. The TCR sequence derives from a man between 18 and 29 years old in good health. The rearrangement uses TRBV7-9 and TRBJ2-7, with 7 bases that match TRBD1. Material for sequencing was blood. The CDR3 loop reads CASSSGQPTAEQYF. The DNA of the CDR3 is TGTGCCAGCAGCTCGGGACAGCCAACGGCCGAGCAGTACTTC.